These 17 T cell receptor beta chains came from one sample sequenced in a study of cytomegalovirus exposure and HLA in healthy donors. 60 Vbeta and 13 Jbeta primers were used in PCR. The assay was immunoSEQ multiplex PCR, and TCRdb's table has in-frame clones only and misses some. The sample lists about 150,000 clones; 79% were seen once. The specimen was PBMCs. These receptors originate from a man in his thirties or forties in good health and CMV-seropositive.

CDR3 in DNA: TGTGCCAGCAGCCCGGAGGTAGTCGGTGAGCAGTTCTTC. This sequence encodes CASSPEVVGEQFF. J is TRBJ2-1 and V is TRBV5-4, with D possibly TRBD2 on 5 matching bases. The germline V gene has CDR1 SGHNT and CDR2 YYREEE (reference sequence). Trimming removed 4 bases from V and 9 bases from J, with 14 bases in between. The CDR3 extends over 13 amino acids.

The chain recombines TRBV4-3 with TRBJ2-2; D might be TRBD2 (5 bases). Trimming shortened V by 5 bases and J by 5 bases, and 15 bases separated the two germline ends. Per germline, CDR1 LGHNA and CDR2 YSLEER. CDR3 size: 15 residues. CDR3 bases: TGCGCCAGCAGCTCAACCTCCCGAGGGACCGGGGAGCTGTTTTTT. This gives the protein CASSSTSRGTGELFF.

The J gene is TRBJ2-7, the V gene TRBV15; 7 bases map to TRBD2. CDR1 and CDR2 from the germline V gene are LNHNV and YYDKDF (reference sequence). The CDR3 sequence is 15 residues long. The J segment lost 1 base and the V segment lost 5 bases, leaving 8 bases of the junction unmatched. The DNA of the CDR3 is TGTGCCACCAGCCCCGGGGGGACGGGGTCCTACGAGCAGTACTTC. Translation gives CATSPGGTGSYEQYF.

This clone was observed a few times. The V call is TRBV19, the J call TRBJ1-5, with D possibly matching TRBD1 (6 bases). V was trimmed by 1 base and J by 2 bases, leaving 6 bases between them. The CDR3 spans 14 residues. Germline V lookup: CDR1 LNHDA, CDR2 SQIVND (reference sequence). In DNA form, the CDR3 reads TGTGCCAGTAGTATAGGACAGGGCAATCAGCCCCAGCATTTT. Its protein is CASSIGQGNQPQHF.

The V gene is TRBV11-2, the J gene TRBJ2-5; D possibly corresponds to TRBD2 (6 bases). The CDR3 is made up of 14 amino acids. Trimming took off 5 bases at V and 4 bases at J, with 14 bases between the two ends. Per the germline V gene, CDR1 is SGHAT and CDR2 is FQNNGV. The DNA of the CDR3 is TGTGCCAGCAGCGCAACCCGGGGAGGAGAGACCCAGTACTTC. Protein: CASSATRGGETQYF.

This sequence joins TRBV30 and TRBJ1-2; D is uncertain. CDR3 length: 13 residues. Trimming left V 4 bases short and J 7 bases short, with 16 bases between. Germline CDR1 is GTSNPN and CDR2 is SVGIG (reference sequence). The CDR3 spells CAWTSRSLVGYTF. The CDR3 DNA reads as TGTGCCTGGACCTCACGGTCCTTGGTTGGCTACACCTTC.

CDR3 in amino acids: CASSPRGTNYGYTF. For the CDR3, the DNA is TGTGCCAGCTCACCACGGGGGACAAATTATGGCTACACCTTC. This sequence joins TRBV18 and TRBJ1-2; a weak D match, TRBD1 (6 bases). CDR1 KGHSH and CDR2 LQKENI come from the germline V gene. The CDR3 has 14 residues. Trimming cost V 1 base and J 5 bases, with 11 bases left between them.

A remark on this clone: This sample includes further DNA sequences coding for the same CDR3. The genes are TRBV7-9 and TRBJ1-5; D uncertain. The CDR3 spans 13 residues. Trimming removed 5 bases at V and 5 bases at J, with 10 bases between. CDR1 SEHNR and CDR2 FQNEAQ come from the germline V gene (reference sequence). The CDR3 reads CASSLEGDQPQHF. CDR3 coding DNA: TGTGCCAGCAGCCTCGAGGGAGATCAGCCCCAGCATTTT.

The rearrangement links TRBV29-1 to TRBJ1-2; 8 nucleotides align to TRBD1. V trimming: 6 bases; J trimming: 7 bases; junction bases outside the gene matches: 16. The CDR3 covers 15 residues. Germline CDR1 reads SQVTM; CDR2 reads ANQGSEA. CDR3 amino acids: CSVPEGYGRGLGYTF. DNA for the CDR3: TGCAGCGTCCCCGAGGGGTACGGCAGGGGGCTTGGCTACACCTTC.

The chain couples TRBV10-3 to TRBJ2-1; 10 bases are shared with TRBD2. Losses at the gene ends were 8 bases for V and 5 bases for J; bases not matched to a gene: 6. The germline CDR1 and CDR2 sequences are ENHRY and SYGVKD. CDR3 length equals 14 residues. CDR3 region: CAIQPLAGDNEQFF. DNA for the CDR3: TGTGCCATCCAACCGCTAGCGGGGGACAATGAGCAGTTCTTC.

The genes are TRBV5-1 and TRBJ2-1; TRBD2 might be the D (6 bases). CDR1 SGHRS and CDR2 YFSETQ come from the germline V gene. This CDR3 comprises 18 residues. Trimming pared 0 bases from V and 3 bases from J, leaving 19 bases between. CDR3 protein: CASSLALLGTDIYNEQFF. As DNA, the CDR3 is TGCGCCAGCAGCTTGGCCTTACTGGGGACTGATATCTACAATGAGCAGTTCTTC. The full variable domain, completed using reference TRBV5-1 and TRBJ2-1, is KAGVTQTPRYLIKTRGQQVTLSCSPISGHRSVSWYQQTPGQGLQFLFEYFSETQRNKGNFPGRFSGRQFSNSRSEMNVSTLELGDSALYLCASSLALLGTDIYNEQFFGPGTRLTVL.

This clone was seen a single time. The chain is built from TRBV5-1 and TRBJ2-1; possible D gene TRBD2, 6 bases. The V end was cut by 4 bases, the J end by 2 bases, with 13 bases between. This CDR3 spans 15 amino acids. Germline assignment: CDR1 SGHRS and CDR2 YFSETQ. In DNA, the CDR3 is TGCGCCAGCAGCACCGGGGGTCCTGCCTACAATGAGCAGTTCTTC. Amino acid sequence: CASSTGGPAYNEQFF. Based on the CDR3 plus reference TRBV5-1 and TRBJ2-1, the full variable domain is KAGVTQTPRYLIKTRGQQVTLSCSPISGHRSVSWYQQTPGQGLQFLFEYFSETQRNKGNFPGRFSGRQFSNSRSEMNVSTLELGDSALYLCASSTGGPAYNEQFFGPGTRLTVL.

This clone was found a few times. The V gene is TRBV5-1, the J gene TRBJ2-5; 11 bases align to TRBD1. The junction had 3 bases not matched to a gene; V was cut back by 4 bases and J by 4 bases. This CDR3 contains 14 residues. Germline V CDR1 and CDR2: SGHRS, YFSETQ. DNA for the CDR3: TGCGCCAGCAGCACCGGGACAGGGGGAGAGACCCAGTACTTC. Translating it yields CASSTGTGGETQYF.

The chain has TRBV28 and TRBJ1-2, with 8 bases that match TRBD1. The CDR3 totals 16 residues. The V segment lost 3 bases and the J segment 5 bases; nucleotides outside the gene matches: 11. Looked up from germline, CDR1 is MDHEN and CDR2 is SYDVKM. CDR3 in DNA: TGTGCCAGCAGTTTTGTCGCAGGGGGCGAGGAATATGGCTACACCTTC. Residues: CASSFVAGGEEYGYTF.

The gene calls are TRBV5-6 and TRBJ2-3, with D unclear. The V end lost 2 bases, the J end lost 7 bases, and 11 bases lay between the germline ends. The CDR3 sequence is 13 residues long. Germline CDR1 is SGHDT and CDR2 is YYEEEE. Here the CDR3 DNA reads TGTGCCAGCAGCTTTAAACTGGAGAATACGCAGTATTTT. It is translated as CASSFKLENTQYF.

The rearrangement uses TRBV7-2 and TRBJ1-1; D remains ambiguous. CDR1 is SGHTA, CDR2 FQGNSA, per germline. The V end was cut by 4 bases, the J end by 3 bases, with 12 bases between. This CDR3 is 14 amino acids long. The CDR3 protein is CASSSYGLDTEAFF. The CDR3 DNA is TGTGCCAGCAGCTCCTACGGACTCGACACTGAAGCTTTCTTT.

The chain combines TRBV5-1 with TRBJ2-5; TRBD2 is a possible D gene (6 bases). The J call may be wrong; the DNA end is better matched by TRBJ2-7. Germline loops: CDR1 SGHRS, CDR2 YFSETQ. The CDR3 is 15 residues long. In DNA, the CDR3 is TGCGCCAGCAGCTTGGAGCGGGCTGCCTCCTACGAGCAGTACTTC. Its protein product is CASSLERAASYEQYF.